Below, 13 T cell receptor beta chains from the same sample are listed, as sequenced in a study of OX40 agonist ivuxolimab in advanced cancers. The protocol was immunoSEQ multiplex PCR, while the TCRdb copy is restricted to in-frame clones and leaves out a portion. The sample lists tens of thousands of clones, 88% occurring once. The sample here was CD4+ or CD8+ T cells sorted from blood, taken in a trial of the OX40 agonist ivuxolimab. Source of these receptors: an adult with an advanced solid tumor such as melanoma, head and neck, liver or kidney cancer.

The V and J genes are TRBV2 and TRBJ2-5, with TRBD1 identical over 7 bases. The length of the CDR3 is 12 residues. Per the germline V gene, CDR1 is SNHLY and CDR2 is FYNNEI. V shed 8 bases and J 5 bases; nucleotides not matched to a gene: 5. In DNA, the CDR3 is TGTGCCAGCCGGGGACAGAGGGAGACCCAGTACTTC. Its translation: CASRGQRETQYF.

V usage is TRBV4-1 and J usage is TRBJ1-1; 7 bases fit TRBD1. Losses at the gene ends were 1 base for V and 0 bases for J; bases not matched to a gene: 5. Looked up from germline, CDR1 is MGHRA and CDR2 is YSYEKL. This CDR3 contains 16 residues. The CDR3: CASSQGGQRLNTEAFF. CDR3 DNA sequence: TGCGCCAGCAGCCAAGGGGGACAGCGATTGAACACTGAAGCTTTCTTT.

This clone was found once. The gene calls are TRBV5-1 and TRBJ2-5, with no clear D. The V and J ends lost 0 bases and 3 bases respectively, with 3 bases between them. This CDR3 region has 12 residues. Germline CDR1 reads SGHRS; CDR2 reads YFSETQ. The CDR3 sequence is CASSLVEETQYF. In DNA form, the CDR3 reads TGCGCCAGCAGCTTGGTTGAAGAGACCCAGTACTTC. Full variable domain (missing parts from reference TRBV5-1 and TRBJ2-5): KAGVTQTPRYLIKTRGQQVTLSCSPISGHRSVSWYQQTPGQGLQFLFEYFSETQRNKGNFPGRFSGRQFSNSRSEMNVSTLELGDSALYLCASSLVEETQYFGPGTRLLVL.

The chain carries TRBV7-9 and TRBJ1-2; D may be TRBD1 (5 bases). The CDR3 covers 17 residues. Trimming cost V 0 bases and J 5 bases, with 19 bases left between them. The germline V gene encodes CDR1 SEHNR and CDR2 FQNEAQ (reference sequence). CDR3 sequence: CASSLAPGVGPRYGYTF. The CDR3 bases are TGTGCCAGCAGCTTAGCGCCGGGGGTCGGCCCACGGTATGGCTACACCTTC.

This clone was observed a few times. V usage is TRBV18 and J usage is TRBJ2-3, with a weak D call TRBD2 (6 bases). V lost 2 bases, J lost 2 bases, and 14 bases lay in between. The germline CDR1 and CDR2 sequences are KGHSH and LQKENI. The CDR3 length is 16 residues. CDR3 protein: CASSPGSPGLTDTQYF. Here the CDR3 DNA reads TGTGCCAGCTCACCAGGAAGTCCGGGACTCACAGATACGCAGTATTTT.

This clone was counted a single time. J is TRBJ2-3 and V is TRBV7-2; D perhaps matches TRBD1 (6 bases). From germline, CDR1 is SGHTA and CDR2 FQGNSA. The CDR3 extends over 14 amino acids. V lost 3 bases and J 2 bases, leaving 9 bases between the germline ends. CDR3 region: CASSFGQNTDTQYF. In DNA form, the CDR3 reads TGTGCCAGCAGCTTCGGACAGAACACAGATACGCAGTATTTT. Using reference TRBV7-2 and TRBJ2-3 for the parts outside the CDR3, the full variable domain is GAGVSQSPSNKVTEKGKDVELRCDPISGHTALYWYRQSLGQGLEFLIYFQGNSAPDKSGLPSDRFSAERTGGSVSTLTIQRTQQEDSAVYLCASSFGQNTDTQYFGPGTRLTVL.

V usage is TRBV28 and J usage is TRBJ1-2; TRBD1 aligns across 8 bases. Germline CDR1 reads MDHEN; CDR2 reads SYDVKM. Trimming at V came to 5 bases and at J to 4 bases, leaving 9 bases not matched to a gene. The CDR3 has 15 residues. CDR3 residues: CASSPPGTGGYGYTF. Here the CDR3 DNA reads TGTGCCAGCAGTCCGCCCGGGACAGGAGGCTATGGCTACACCTTC.

The chain recombines TRBV6-5 with TRBJ1-6, with 9 bases that match TRBD1. This CDR3 is built from 13 residues. The J segment lost 14 bases and the V segment lost 5 bases, leaving 7 bases of the junction unmatched. Germline V gene lookup returns CDR1 MNHEY and CDR2 SVGAGI. CDR3 bases: TGTGCCAGCAGTACAAACAGGGGGCTTGCCCTCCACTTT. Protein: CASSTNRGLALHF.

The CDR3 region is CASSLEGRNTIYF. DNA of the CDR3: TGCGCCAGCAGCTTGGAAGGGAGAAACACCATATATTTT. The chain recombines TRBV5-1 with TRBJ1-3; D ambiguous. Germline V gives CDR1 SGHRS, CDR2 YFSETQ. Trimming left V 0 bases short and J 5 bases short, with 6 bases between. CDR3 length: 13 residues.

This chain's CDR3 is CASSALDGGTAFNEQFF. CDR3 nucleotides: TGTGCCAGCAGTGCGCTGGACGGAGGGACAGCCTTTAATGAGCAGTTCTTC. This chain connects TRBV6-1 to TRBJ2-1, with D possibly being TRBD1 (7 bases). The CDR3 has 17 residues. Per germline, CDR1 MNHNS and CDR2 SASEGT. V lost 4 bases to trimming and J lost 7 bases, with 23 bases between them.

This clone has only one observation. The rearrangement links TRBV9 to TRBJ2-2, with 7 bases fitting TRBD1. Germline loops: CDR1 SGDLS, CDR2 YYNGEE. Losses at the gene ends were 2 bases for V and 3 bases for J; bases not matched to a gene: 10. This CDR3 is built from 17 residues. CDR3 protein: CASSVGKGAQDTGELFF. CDR3 nucleotides: TGTGCCAGCAGCGTGGGGAAGGGGGCGCAGGACACCGGGGAGCTGTTTTTT. Full variable domain (remainder filled in from reference TRBV9 and TRBJ2-2): DSGVTQTPKHLITATGQRVTLRCSPRSGDLSVYWYQQSLDQGLQFLIQYYNGEERAKGNILERFSAQQFPDLHSELNLSSLELGDSALYFCASSVGKGAQDTGELFFGEGSRLTVL.

CDR3 loop: CASSAQGSETQYF. DNA of the CDR3: TGTGCCAGCAGCGCGCAGGGTTCGGAGACCCAGTACTTC. The V call is TRBV11-3, the J call TRBJ2-5, with a possible D match to TRBD1 (5 bases). Germline loops: CDR1 SGHNT, CDR2 YENEEA. The CDR3 has 13 amino acids. Trimming shortened V by 5 bases and J by 5 bases, and 12 bases separated the two germline ends. The full variable domain, with the rest looked up from reference TRBV11-3 and TRBJ2-5, is EAGVVQSPRYKIIEKKQPVAFWCNPISGHNTLYWYLQNLGQGPELLIRYENEEAVDDSQLPKDRFSAERLKGVDSTLKIQPAELGDSAVYLCASSAQGSETQYFGPGTRLLVL.

The gene calls are TRBV2 and TRBJ1-6; tentatively, D is TRBD1 (5 bases). V lost 6 bases to trimming and J lost 6 bases, with 18 bases between them. Germline V gene data show CDR1 as SNHLY and CDR2 as FYNNEI. The CDR3 is 16 residues long. The CDR3 reads CASSGGSGFGNSPLHF. CDR3 sequence (DNA): TGTGCCAGCAGCGGGGGTTCAGGGTTCGGTAATTCACCCCTCCACTTT.